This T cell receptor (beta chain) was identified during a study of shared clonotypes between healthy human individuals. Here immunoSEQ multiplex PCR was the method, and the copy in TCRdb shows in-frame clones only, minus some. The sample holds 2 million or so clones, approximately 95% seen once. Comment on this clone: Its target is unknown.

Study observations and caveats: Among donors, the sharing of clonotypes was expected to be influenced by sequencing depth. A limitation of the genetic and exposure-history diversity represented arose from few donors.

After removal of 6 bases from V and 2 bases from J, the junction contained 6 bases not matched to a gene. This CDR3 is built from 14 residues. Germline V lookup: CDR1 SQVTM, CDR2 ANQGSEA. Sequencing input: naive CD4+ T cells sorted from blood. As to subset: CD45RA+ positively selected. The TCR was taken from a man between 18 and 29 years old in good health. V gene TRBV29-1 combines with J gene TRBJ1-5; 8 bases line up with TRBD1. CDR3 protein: CSVRAGQGNQPQHF. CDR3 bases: TGCAGCGTGAGGGCGGGACAGGGCAATCAGCCCCAGCATTTT.